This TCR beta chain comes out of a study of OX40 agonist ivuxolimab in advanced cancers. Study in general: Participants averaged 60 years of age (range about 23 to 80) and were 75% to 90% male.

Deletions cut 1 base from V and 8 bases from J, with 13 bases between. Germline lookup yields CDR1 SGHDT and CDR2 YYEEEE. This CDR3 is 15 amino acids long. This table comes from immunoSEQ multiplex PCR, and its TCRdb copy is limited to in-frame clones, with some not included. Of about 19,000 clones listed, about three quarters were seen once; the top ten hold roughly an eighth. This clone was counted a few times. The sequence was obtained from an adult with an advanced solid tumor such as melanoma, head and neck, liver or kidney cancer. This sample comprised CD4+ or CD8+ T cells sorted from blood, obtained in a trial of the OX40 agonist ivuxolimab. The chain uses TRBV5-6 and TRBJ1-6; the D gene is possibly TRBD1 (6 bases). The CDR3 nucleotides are TGTGCCAGCAGCTTGTCCCCAGGGGAGGATTCACCCCTCCACTTT. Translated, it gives CASSLSPGEDSPLHF.